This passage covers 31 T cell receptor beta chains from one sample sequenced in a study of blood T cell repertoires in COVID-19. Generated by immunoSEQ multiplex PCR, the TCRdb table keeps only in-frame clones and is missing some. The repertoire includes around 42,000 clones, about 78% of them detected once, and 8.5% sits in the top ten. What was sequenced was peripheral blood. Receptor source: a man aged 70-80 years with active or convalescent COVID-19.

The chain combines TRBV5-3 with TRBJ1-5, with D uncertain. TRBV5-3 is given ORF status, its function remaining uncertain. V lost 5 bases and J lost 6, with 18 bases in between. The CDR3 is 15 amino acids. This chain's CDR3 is CARSLDRKGFQPQHF. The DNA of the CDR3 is TGTGCCAGAAGTCTAGACCGCAAAGGCTTTCAGCCCCAGCATTTT.

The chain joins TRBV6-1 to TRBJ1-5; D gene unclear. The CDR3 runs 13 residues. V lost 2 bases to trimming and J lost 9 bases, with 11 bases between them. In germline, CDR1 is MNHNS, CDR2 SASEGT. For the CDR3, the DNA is TGTGCCAGCAGTGAAAGTGACCGCGGGCCCCAGCATTTT. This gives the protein CASSESDRGPQHF.

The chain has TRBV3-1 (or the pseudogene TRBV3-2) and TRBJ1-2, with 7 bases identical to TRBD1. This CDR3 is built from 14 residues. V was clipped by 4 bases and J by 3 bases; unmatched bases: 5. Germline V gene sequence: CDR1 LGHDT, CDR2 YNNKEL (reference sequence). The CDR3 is CASSPQGGYYGYTF. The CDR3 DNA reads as TGTGCCAGCAGCCCCCAGGGGGGTTACTATGGCTACACCTTC.

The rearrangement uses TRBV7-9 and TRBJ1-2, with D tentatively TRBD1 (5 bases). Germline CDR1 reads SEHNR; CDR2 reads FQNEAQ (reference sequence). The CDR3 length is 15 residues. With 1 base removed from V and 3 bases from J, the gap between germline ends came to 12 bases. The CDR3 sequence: CASSLGFRADYGYTF. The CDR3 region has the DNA TGTGCCAGCAGCTTAGGGTTCAGGGCTGACTATGGCTACACCTTC.

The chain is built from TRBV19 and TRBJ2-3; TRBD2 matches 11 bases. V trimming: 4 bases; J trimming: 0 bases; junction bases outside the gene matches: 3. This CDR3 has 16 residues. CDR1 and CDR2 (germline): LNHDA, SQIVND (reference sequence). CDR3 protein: CASSTLAGASTDTQYF. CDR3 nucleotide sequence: TGTGCCAGTAGTACACTAGCGGGGGCCAGCACAGATACGCAGTATTTT.

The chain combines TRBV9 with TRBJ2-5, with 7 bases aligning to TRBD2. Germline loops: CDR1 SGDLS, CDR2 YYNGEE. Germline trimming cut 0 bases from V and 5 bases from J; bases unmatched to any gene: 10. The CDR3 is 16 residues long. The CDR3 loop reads CASSVGPRTGGETQYF. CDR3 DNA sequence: TGTGCCAGCAGCGTAGGGCCGAGGACCGGGGGGGAGACCCAGTACTTC.

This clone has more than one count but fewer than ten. This chain's CDR3 is CASSITMTNEKLFF. The CDR3 nucleotides are TGTGCCAGTAGTATAACAATGACTAATGAAAAACTGTTTTTT. The chain carries TRBV19 and TRBJ1-4; D not certain. This CDR3 contains 14 residues. V lost 2 bases and J lost 2, with 6 bases in between. Germline-derived CDR1 and CDR2 are LNHDA and SQIVND (reference sequence).

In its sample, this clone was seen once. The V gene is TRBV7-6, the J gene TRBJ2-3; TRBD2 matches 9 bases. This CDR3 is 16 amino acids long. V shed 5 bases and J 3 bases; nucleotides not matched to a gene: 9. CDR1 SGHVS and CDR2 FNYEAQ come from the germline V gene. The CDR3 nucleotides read TGTGCCAGCAGCCGGCGGGGGGGCCTAGAGACAGATACGCAGTATTTT. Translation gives CASSRRGGLETDTQYF. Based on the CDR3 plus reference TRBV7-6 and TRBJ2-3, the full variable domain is GAGVSQSPRYKVTKRGQDVALRCDPISGHVSLYWYRQALGQGPEFLTYFNYEAQQDKSGLPNDRFSAERPEGSISTLTIQRTEQRDSAMYRCASSRRGGLETDTQYFGPGTRLTVL.

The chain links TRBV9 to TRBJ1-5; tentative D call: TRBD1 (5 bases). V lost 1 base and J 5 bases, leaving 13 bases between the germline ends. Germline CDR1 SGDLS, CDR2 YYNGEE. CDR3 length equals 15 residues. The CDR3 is CASSVSPGSDQPQHF. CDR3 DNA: TGTGCCAGCAGCGTATCTCCAGGGTCGGATCAGCCCCAGCATTTT.

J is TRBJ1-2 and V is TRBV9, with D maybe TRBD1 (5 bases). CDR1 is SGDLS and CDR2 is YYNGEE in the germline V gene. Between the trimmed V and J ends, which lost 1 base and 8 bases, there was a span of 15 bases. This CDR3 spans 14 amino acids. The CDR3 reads CASSVRRTLSGYTF. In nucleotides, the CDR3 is TGTGCCAGCAGCGTAAGAAGGACATTAAGCGGCTACACCTTC.

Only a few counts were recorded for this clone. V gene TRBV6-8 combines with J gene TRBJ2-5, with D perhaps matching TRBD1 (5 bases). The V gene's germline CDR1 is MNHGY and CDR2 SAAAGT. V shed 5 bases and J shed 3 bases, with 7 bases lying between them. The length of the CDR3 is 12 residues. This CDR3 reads CASSLREETQYF. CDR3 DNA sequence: TGTGCCAGCAGTCTCAGGGAAGAGACCCAGTACTTC.

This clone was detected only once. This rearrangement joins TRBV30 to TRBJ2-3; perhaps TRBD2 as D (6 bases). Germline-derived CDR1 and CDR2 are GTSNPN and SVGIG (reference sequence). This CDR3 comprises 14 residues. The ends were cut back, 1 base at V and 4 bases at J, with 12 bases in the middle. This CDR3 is CAWSGLVSPDTQYF. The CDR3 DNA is TGTGCCTGGAGTGGACTAGTTAGCCCAGATACGCAGTATTTT.

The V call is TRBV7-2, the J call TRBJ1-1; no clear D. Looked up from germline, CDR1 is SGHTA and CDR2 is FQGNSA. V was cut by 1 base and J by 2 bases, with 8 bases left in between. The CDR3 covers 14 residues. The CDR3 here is CASSLGRLNTEAFF. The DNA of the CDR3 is TGTGCCAGCAGCTTAGGCAGACTTAACACTGAAGCTTTCTTT.

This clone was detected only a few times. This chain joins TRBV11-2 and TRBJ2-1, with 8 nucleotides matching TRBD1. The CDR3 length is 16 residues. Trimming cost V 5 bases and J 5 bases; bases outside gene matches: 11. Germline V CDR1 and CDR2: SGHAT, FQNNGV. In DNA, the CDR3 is TGTGCCAGCAGCGGGAACCGGGACAGGAAAGACAATGAGCAGTTCTTC. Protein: CASSGNRDRKDNEQFF.

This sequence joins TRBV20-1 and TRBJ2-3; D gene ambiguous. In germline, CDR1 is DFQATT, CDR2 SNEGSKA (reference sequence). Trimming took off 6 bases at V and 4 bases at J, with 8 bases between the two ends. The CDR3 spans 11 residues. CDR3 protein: CSAPRADTQYF. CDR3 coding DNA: TGCAGTGCGCCCCGGGCAGATACGCAGTATTTT.

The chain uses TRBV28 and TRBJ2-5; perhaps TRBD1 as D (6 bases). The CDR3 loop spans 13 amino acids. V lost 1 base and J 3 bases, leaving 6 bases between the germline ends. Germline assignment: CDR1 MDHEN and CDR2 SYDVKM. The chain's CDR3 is CASSLSGEETQYF. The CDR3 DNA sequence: TGTGCCAGCAGTTTATCAGGGGAAGAGACCCAGTACTTC.

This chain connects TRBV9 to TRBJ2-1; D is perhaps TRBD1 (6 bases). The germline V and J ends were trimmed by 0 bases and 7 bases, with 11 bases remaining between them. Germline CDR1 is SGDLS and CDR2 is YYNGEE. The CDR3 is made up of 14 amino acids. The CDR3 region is CASSVGGLLNEQFF. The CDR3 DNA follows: TGTGCCAGCAGCGTAGGGGGGCTATTGAATGAGCAGTTCTTC. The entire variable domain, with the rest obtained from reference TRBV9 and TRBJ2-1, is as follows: DSGVTQTPKHLITATGQRVTLRCSPRSGDLSVYWYQQSLDQGLQFLIQYYNGEERAKGNILERFSAQQFPDLHSELNLSSLELGDSALYFCASSVGGLLNEQFFGPGTRLTVL.

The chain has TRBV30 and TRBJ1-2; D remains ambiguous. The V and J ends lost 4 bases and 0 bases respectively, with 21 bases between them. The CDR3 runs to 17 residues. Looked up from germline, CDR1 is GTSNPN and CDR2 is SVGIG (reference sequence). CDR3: CAWTPPGRWPANYGYTF. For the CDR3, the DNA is TGTGCCTGGACCCCCCCGGGAAGGTGGCCAGCTAACTATGGCTACACCTTC.

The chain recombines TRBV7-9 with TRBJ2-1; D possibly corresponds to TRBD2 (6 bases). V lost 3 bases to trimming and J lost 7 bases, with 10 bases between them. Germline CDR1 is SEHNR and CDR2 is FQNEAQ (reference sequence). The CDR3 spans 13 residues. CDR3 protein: CASSFGGYNEQFF. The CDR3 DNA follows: TGTGCCAGCAGCTTCGGGGGTTATAATGAGCAGTTCTTC.

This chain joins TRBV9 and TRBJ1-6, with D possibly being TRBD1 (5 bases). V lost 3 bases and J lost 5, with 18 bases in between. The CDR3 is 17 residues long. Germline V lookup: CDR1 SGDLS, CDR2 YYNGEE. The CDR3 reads CASSADPPGLNNSPLHF. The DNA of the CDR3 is TGTGCCAGCAGCGCGGATCCCCCGGGACTGAATAATTCACCCCTCCACTTT.

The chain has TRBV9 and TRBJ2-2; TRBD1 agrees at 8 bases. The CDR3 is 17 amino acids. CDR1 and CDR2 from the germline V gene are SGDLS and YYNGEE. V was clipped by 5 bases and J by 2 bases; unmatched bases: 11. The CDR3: CASRGARGTGNTGELFF. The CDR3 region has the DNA TGTGCCAGCAGGGGGGCCCGAGGGACAGGTAACACCGGGGAGCTGTTTTTT. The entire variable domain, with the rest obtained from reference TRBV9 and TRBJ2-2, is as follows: DSGVTQTPKHLITATGQRVTLRCSPRSGDLSVYWYQQSLDQGLQFLIQYYNGEERAKGNILERFSAQQFPDLHSELNLSSLELGDSALYFCASRGARGTGNTGELFFGEGSRLTVL.

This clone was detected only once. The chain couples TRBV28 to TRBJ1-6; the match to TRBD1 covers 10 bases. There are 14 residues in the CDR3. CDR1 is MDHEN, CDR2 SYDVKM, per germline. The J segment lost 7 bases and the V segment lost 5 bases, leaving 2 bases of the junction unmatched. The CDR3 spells CASSPGQGNSPLHF. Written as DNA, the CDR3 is TGTGCCAGCAGTCCGGGACAGGGGAATTCACCCCTCCACTTT.

Here the CDR3 reads CASSPSNKRTGELFF. As DNA, the CDR3 is TGTGCCAGCAGCCCCTCAAACAAGCGCACCGGGGAGCTGTTTTTT. This chain connects TRBV7-6 to TRBJ2-2; D is unclear. Per germline, CDR1 SGHVS and CDR2 FNYEAQ. CDR3 length: 15 amino acids. The V end lost 5 bases, the J end lost 4 bases, and 14 bases lay between the germline ends.

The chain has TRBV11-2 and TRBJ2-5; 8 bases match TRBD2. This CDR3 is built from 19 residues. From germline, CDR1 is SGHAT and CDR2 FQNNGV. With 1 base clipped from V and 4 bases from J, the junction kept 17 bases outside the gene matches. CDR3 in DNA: TGTGCCAGCAGCTTAGGTCCCGTGTCCCAGCGGGGGATCGGAGAGACCCAGTACTTC. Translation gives CASSLGPVSQRGIGETQYF. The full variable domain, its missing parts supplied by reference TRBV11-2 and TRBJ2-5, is EAGVAQSPRYKIIEKRQSVAFWCNPISGHATLYWYQQILGQGPKLLIQFQNNGVVDDSQLPKDRFSAERLKGVDSTLKIQPAKLEDSAVYLCASSLGPVSQRGIGETQYFGPGTRLLVL.

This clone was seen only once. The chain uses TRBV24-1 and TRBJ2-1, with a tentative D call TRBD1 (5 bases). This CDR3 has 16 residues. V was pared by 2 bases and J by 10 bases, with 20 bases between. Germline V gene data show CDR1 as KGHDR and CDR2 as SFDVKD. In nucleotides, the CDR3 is TGTGCCACCAGTGATTCTAGTGTAAATGGGGCTCTAGAGCAGTTCTTC. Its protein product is CATSDSSVNGALEQFF.

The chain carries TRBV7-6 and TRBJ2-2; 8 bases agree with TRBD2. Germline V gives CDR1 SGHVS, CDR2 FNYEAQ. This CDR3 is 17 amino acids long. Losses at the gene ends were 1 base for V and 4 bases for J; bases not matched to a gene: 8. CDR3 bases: TGTGCCAGCAGCTTAGGGGCCAGCGGGGGATCCACCGGGGAGCTGTTTTTT. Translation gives CASSLGASGGSTGELFF.

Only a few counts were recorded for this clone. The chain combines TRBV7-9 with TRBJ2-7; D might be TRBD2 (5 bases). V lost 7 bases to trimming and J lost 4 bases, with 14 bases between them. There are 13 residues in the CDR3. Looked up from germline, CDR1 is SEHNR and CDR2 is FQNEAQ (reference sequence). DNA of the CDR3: TGTGCCAGCACCCCGGTGGGAGAGTACGAGCAGTACTTC. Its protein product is CASTPVGEYEQYF.

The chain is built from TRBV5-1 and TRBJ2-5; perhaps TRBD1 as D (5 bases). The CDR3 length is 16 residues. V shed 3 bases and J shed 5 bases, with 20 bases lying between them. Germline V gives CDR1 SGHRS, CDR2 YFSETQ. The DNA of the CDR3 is TGCGCCAGCAGCTCAAGCACTTACAGGAGTGGGGAGACCCAGTACTTC. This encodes CASSSSTYRSGETQYF.

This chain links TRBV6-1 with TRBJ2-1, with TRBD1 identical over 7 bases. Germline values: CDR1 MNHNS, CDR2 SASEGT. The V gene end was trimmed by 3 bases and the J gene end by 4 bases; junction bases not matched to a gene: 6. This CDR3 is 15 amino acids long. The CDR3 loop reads CASSDLGTDYNEQFF. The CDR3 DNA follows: TGTGCCAGCAGTGACCTCGGGACAGATTACAATGAGCAGTTCTTC.

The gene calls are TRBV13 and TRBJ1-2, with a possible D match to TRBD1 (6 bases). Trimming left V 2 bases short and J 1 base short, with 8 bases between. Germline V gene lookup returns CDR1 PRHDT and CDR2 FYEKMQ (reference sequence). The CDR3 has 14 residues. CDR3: CASSLRQDNYGYTF. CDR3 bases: TGTGCCAGCAGCTTAAGACAGGATAACTATGGCTACACCTTC.

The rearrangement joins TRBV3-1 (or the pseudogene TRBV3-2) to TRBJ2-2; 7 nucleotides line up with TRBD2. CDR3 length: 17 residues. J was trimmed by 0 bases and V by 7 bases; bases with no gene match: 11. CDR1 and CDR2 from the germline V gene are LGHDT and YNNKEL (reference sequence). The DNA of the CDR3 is TGTGCCAGCACTACCAGACTAGCAGCTACGAACACCGGGGAGCTGTTTTTT. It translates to CASTTRLAATNTGELFF.